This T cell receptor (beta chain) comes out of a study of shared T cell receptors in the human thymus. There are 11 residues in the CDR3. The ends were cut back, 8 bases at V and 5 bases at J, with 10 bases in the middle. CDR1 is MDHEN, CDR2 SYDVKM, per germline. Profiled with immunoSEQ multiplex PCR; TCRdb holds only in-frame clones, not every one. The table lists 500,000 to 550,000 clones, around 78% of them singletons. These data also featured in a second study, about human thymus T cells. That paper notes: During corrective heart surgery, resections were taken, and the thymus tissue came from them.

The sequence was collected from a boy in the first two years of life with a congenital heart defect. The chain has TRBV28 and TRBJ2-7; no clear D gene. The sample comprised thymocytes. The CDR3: CASGHLHEQYF. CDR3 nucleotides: TGTGCCAGCGGGCACCTTCACGAGCAGTACTTC.